The 15 T cell receptor beta chains below all came from one sample that was sequenced in a study of regulatory T cells in long-lasting Graves disease. Researchers made TCR beta libraries by using iRepertoire HTBI primers and running Arm-PCR on CDR3 regions. Each CDR3 protein gets one entry after TCRdb re-called the multiplex PCR reads with MiXCR. The data hold more than 300,000 distinct CDR3 sequences, with about an eighth observed a single time. The time point was: newly diagnosed GD, antithyroid drugs for less than 3 months. The TCR library was made from RNA extracted from PBMCs. These sequences were also reported in another study, on T cells in Graves' hyperthyroidism and ophthalmopathy.

This material consisted of peripheral blood mononuclear cells (PBMCs), taken at new diagnosis, from a patient treated with antithyroid drugs. These receptors were collected from a woman under 30 with Graves disease.

In its sample, this clonotype was seen many times. The chain links TRBV7-8 to TRBJ2-7, with 11 bases that match TRBD2. V shed 1 base, J shed 0 bases, and the junction held 20 bases outside the gene matches. The CDR3 length is 22 residues. Germline assignment: CDR1 SGHVS and CDR2 FQNEAQ. The CDR3 nucleotides read TGTGCCAGCAGCTTAGAGGGGTTCGATGGGTTGCTAGCGGGAGGTCACTCCTACGAGCAGTACTTC. This encodes CASSLEGFDGLLAGGHSYEQYF.

The gene calls are TRBV6-1 and TRBJ2-7; weak D call: TRBD1 (6 bases). There are 15 residues in the CDR3. Germline CDR1 MNHNS, CDR2 SASEGT. The V gene lost 5 bases and the J gene lost 1 base, with 15 bases spanning the gap. For the CDR3, the DNA is TGTGCCAGCAGTAATATGCCGGACAGTTCCTACGAGCAGTACTTC. Translation gives CASSNMPDSSYEQYF.

This clonotype was detected only a few times. V and J are TRBV10-3 and TRBJ2-7; D ambiguous. Trimming removed 7 bases at V and 2 bases at J, with 12 bases between. Germline assignment: CDR1 ENHRY and CDR2 SYGVKD. This CDR3 contains 13 residues. The CDR3 region has the DNA TGTGCCATCATTGTCTTACCTACCTACGAGCAGTACTTC. As protein: CAIIVLPTYEQYF.

This clonotype showed up many times. The rearrangement joins TRBV18 to TRBJ1-4; D unclear. V gave up 3 bases and J gave up 0 bases, with 2 bases separating them. The CDR3 spans 13 residues. From germline, CDR1 is KGHSH and CDR2 LQKENI. The CDR3 sequence: CASSPTTNEKLFF. In DNA form, the CDR3 reads TGTGCCAGCTCACCCACAACTAATGAAAAACTGTTTTTT.

Many counts were recorded for this clonotype. The chain joins TRBV2 to TRBJ1-4, with D unresolved. The V and J ends lost 4 bases and 8 bases respectively, with 2 bases between them. The CDR3 runs to 10 residues. Germline lookup yields CDR1 SNHLY and CDR2 FYNNEI. The DNA of the CDR3 is TGTGCCAGCAGTGGGGAAAAACTGTTTTTT. This encodes CASSGEKLFF.

At least ten counts were recorded for this clonotype. The chain links TRBV7-9 to TRBJ2-3; the D gene is possibly TRBD1 (5 bases). Germline V gene lookup returns CDR1 SEHNR and CDR2 FQNEAQ (reference sequence). V was pared by 10 bases and J by 4 bases, with 21 bases between. The CDR3 contains 15 residues. DNA for the CDR3: TGTGCCACCTCGAAAGGACACCCGGATCCAGATACGCAGTATTTT. It is translated as CATSKGHPDPDTQYF.

This clonotype was found many times. The CDR3 reads CASSPTGLPNQPQHF. The DNA of the CDR3 is TGTGCCAGCAGCCCAACCGGACTCCCCAATCAGCCCCAGCATTTT. The J gene is TRBJ1-5, the V gene TRBV7-3; no reliable D call. The CDR3 totals 15 residues. The ends were cut back, 5 bases at V and 3 bases at J, with 14 bases in the middle. Germline V gives CDR1 SGHTA, CDR2 FQGTGA.

This chain uses TRBV28 with TRBJ1-5, with D unclear. This CDR3 has 11 residues. Trimming cost V 4 bases and J 15 bases, with 13 bases left between them. Germline CDR1 and CDR2: MDHEN and SYDVKM. CDR3 DNA sequence: TGTGCCAGCAGTTCGGAAGGTCGATGGCATTTT. The encoded protein is CASSSEGRWHF.

This clonotype was seen repeatedly, ten times or more. The chain uses TRBV3-1 and TRBJ1-1, with D possibly TRBD1 on 6 matching bases. CDR3 length: 12 residues. The V end was cut by 4 bases, the J end by 8 bases, with 11 bases between. Germline V gene lookup returns CDR1 LGHDT and CDR2 YNNKEL (reference sequence). The CDR3 reads CASSRAGAEAFF. The CDR3 nucleotides read TGTGCCAGCAGCCGAGCGGGGGCCGAAGCTTTCTTT.

This chain links TRBV20-1 with TRBJ2-7, with 9 bases identical to TRBD2. V was pared by 1 base and J by 6 bases, with 25 bases of the junction left unmatched. CDR1 and CDR2 from the germline V gene are DFQATT and SNEGSKA (reference sequence). The length of the CDR3 is 20 residues. The CDR3 DNA follows: TGCAGTGCTAGAGTCGGGAAAGGGCTAGCGGGATCTGTTAGGGTTCGCGAGCAGTACTTC. Its translation: CSARVGKGLAGSVRVREQYF.

This clonotype has a count of ten or more. The chain couples TRBV27 to TRBJ2-7; 10 bases are shared with TRBD2. This CDR3 contains 14 residues. Germline V lookup: CDR1 MNHEY, CDR2 SMNVEV (reference sequence). V trimming: 7 bases; J trimming: 1 base; junction bases outside the gene matches: 4. The CDR3 is CASKAGLASYEQYF. Here the CDR3 DNA reads TGTGCCAGCAAGGCGGGACTAGCGTCCTACGAGCAGTACTTC.

This chain uses TRBV2 with TRBJ2-5, with D possibly TRBD2 on 6 matching bases. Germline V gives CDR1 SNHLY, CDR2 FYNNEI. The V gene lost 6 bases and the J gene lost 1 base, with 12 bases spanning the gap. This CDR3 comprises 14 residues. The CDR3 is CASRVGLLQETQYF. The CDR3 nucleotides are TGTGCCAGCAGAGTGGGACTTCTCCAAGAGACCCAGTACTTC.

Many counts were recorded for this clonotype. The V and J genes are TRBV28 and TRBJ2-7; tentatively, D is TRBD1 (6 bases). Germline assignment: CDR1 MDHEN and CDR2 SYDVKM. Trimming took off 0 bases at V and 6 bases at J, with 12 bases between the two ends. CDR3 length equals 14 residues. CDR3 sequence reads: CASSLWAGAGEQYF. As DNA, the CDR3 is TGTGCCAGCAGTTTATGGGCAGGGGCGGGCGAGCAGTACTTC.

This clonotype has at least ten counts. This chain uses TRBV5-8 with TRBJ1-5, with TRBD1 as a possible D gene (6 bases). Germline CDR1 reads SGHTS; CDR2 reads YDEGEE. The CDR3 loop spans 14 amino acids. V lost 1 base and J 6 bases, leaving 11 bases between the germline ends. The CDR3 nucleotides read TGTGCCAGCAGCTTGAAGGGGGGCGGTCAGCCCCAGCATTTT. Translation gives CASSLKGGGQPQHF.

About this clonotype itself: A clone one base away is much larger, so this may be a read error. This chain joins TRBV6-1 and TRBJ2-7; TRBD1 or TRBD2 may be the D gene (6 bases each). The V gene's germline CDR1 is MNHNS and CDR2 SASEGT. Trimming pared 6 bases from V and 6 bases from J, leaving 15 bases between. CDR3 length equals 13 residues. The DNA for the CDR3 is TGTGCCAGCAGGGCTACAGGGAGGAGCGAGCAGTACGTC. Protein: CASRATGRSEQYV.